Below are 22 T cell receptor beta chains sequenced from a single sample in a study of spatial heterogeneity in lung cancer. The time point was: sample taken at primary tumor resection. Frozen PBMC, nontumor lung or tumor provided whole RNA, which was sequenced unsorted. Each CDR3 protein gets one entry after TCRdb re-called the 5' RACE reads with MiXCR. The top ten hold approximately 10% of the sample, which has over 1,400 distinct CDR3 sequences, 7% to 9% seen once. The sample consisted of normal lung tissue next to the tumor, taken at surgery. The receptors were gathered from a female donor with early-stage non-small cell lung cancer.

This clonotype is classed as hyperexpanded. The library was built for alpha chains, so this beta chain is an off-target read and its size means little. The chain has TRBV9 and TRBJ2-7; D perhaps matches TRBD2 (6 bases). Between the trimmed V and J ends, which lost 4 bases and 5 bases, there was a span of 19 bases. The CDR3 has 15 amino acids. CDR1 is SGDLS, CDR2 YYNGEE, per germline. CDR3 sequence (DNA): TGTGCCAGCAGCACCAGTAGCGACGGAGGGCACGAGCAGTACTTC. Translation gives CASSTSSDGGHEQYF.

Sample share makes this clonotype medium-sized. This beta chain slipped into a library made for alpha chains as a stray read, so its size is not meaningful. The rearrangement uses TRBV20-1 and TRBJ1-6; 8 bases match TRBD1. In germline, CDR1 is DFQATT, CDR2 SNEGSKA (reference sequence). The CDR3 is 18 amino acids. V lost 1 base to trimming and J lost 0 bases; unmatched junction nucleotides: 8. The CDR3 sequence: CSARGTGLGSSYNSPLHF. The CDR3, as DNA: TGCAGTGCTAGAGGGACAGGGCTAGGGAGCTCCTATAATTCACCCCTCCACTTT.

This clonotype is medium-sized within its sample. This beta chain is a stray read from a library made for alpha chains; its abundance is not meaningful. The chain links TRBV6-6 to TRBJ1-2, with a weak D call TRBD1 (6 bases). V dropped 2 bases and J dropped 4 bases, with 11 bases sitting between them. The CDR3 has 14 residues. CDR1 is MNHNY, CDR2 SVGAGI, per germline (reference sequence). The CDR3 DNA reads TGTGCCAGCAGTTACGATCAGGGGACCTATGGCTACACCTTC. It yields the protein CASSYDQGTYGYTF.

This clonotype was detected many times. As an off-target read in a library built for alpha chains, this beta chain has a frequency of little significance. V usage is TRBV4-1 and J usage is TRBJ2-1, with 15 bases matching TRBD2. Trimming removed 0 bases from V and 6 bases from J; junction bases left unmatched: 3. The CDR3 length is 17 residues. CDR1 is MGHRA, CDR2 YSYEKL, per germline. The CDR3 sequence is CASSQDGTSGGRNEQFF. CDR3 bases: TGCGCCAGCAGCCAAGATGGGACTAGCGGGGGGCGCAATGAGCAGTTCTTC.

Within the sample, this clonotype is medium-sized. The library was prepared for alpha chains; this beta chain is a stray read, so its frequency means little. The CDR3 loop is CASSLVGQGYGYTF. DNA of the CDR3: TGTGCCAGCAGCTTGGTGGGACAGGGCTATGGCTACACCTTC. The genes are TRBV5-4 and TRBJ1-2, with TRBD1 matching over 9 bases. CDR3 size: 14 residues. Unmatched junction bases numbered 1, after V lost 0 bases and J lost 4 bases. Germline V gene sequence: CDR1 SGHNT, CDR2 YYREEE (reference sequence).

By its share, this clonotype is medium-sized (0.01 to 0.1%). This beta chain represents an off-target read in a library built for alpha chains; its size is of limited meaning. The CDR3 nucleotides are TGTGCCAGCAGCTTAGGTAGCGGGGGTGGCGAGCAGTACTTC. This encodes CASSLGSGGGEQYF. The chain uses TRBV7-6 and TRBJ2-7, with TRBD2 matching over 9 bases. In germline, CDR1 is SGHVS, CDR2 FNYEAQ. The CDR3 totals 14 residues. Germline trimming cut 1 base from V and 6 bases from J; bases unmatched to any gene: 4.

Worth noting for this clonotype: A library made for alpha chains picked up this beta chain off target, so its size means little. The chain employs TRBV20-1 and TRBJ1-6; the match to TRBD1 covers 8 bases. CDR1 DFQATT and CDR2 SNEGSKA come from the germline V gene (reference sequence). The CDR3 extends over 14 amino acids. Unmatched junction bases numbered 4, after V lost 0 bases and J lost 9 bases. This chain's CDR3 is CSARERTGSSPLHF. The DNA for the CDR3 is TGCAGTGCTAGAGAGAGGACAGGGAGTTCACCCCTCCACTTT.

In its sample, this clonotype ranks as medium-sized. The library was built for alpha chains, so this beta chain is an off-target read and its size means little. V and J are TRBV28 and TRBJ1-1, with TRBD1 identical over 9 bases. Per germline, CDR1 MDHEN and CDR2 SYDVKM. The CDR3 runs 15 residues. J was trimmed by 3 bases and V by 8 bases; bases with no gene match: 10. This CDR3 reads CASHVPGQGYTEAFF. DNA for the CDR3: TGTGCCAGCCACGTCCCGGGACAGGGCTACACTGAAGCTTTCTTT.

This clonotype is medium-sized within its sample. For a library built for alpha chains, this beta chain is a stray read; little rests on its size. V and J are TRBV19 and TRBJ2-7; a possible D gene is TRBD1 (5 bases). Germline CDR1 is LNHDA and CDR2 is SQIVND (reference sequence). The V and J ends lost 3 bases and 3 bases respectively, with 15 bases between them. This CDR3 contains 15 residues. The CDR3: CASSIDSQQSYEQYF. The CDR3 DNA follows: TGTGCCAGTAGTATTGACAGCCAGCAAAGCTACGAGCAGTACTTC.

Of note for this clonotype: This beta chain is an unintended read in a library built for alpha chains; its size means little. The CDR3 reads CASSLSPQAYEQYF. The CDR3 bases are TGTGCCAGCAGTTTATCCCCTCAAGCCTACGAGCAGTACTTC. The V call is TRBV27, the J call TRBJ2-7, with D uncertain. The V gene's germline CDR1 is MNHEY and CDR2 SMNVEV (reference sequence). V gave up 0 bases and J gave up 2 bases, with 8 bases separating them. This CDR3 has 14 amino acids.

By share, this clonotype ranks as large. This beta chain is off target for a library built for alpha chains, so its abundance means little. The chain joins TRBV12-5 to TRBJ1-5; no reliable D call. There are 12 residues in the CDR3. The germline V gene has CDR1 LGHNT and CDR2 FRNRAP. V was pared by 2 bases and J by 5 bases, with 4 bases between. CDR3 residues: CASGLNDQPQHF. CDR3 nucleotides: TGTGCTAGTGGTTTGAACGATCAGCCCCAGCATTTT.

The sample holds many counts of this clonotype. Found in a library prepared for alpha chains, this beta chain is an off-target read, and its abundance has little meaning. The chain combines TRBV7-9 with TRBJ1-1, with D maybe TRBD1 (5 bases). The ends were cut back, 1 base at V and 4 bases at J, with 10 bases in the middle. CDR1 and CDR2 (germline): SEHNR, FQNEAQ (reference sequence). This CDR3 contains 14 residues. The CDR3, as DNA: TGTGCCAGCAGCTTAGTGGCAGGGAGCACTGAAGCTTTCTTT. The encoded protein is CASSLVAGSTEAFF.

Sample share makes this clonotype medium-sized (0.01 to 0.1%). Within a library made for alpha chains, this beta chain is off target, and its count is uninformative. The V and J genes are TRBV20-1 and TRBJ2-2; 9 bases agree with TRBD1. The germline gives CDR1 DFQATT, CDR2 SNEGSKA (reference sequence). The CDR3 spans 17 residues. Trimming cost V 4 bases and J 3 bases; bases outside gene matches: 12. CDR3 loop: CSATSGTGLRHTGELFF. CDR3 DNA: TGCAGTGCTACGTCCGGGACAGGGCTGCGGCACACCGGGGAGCTGTTTTTT.

Relative to its sample, this clonotype is medium-sized. Being off target in a library aimed at alpha chains, this beta chain has a size of little meaning. The V and J genes are TRBV30 and TRBJ1-1, with D unclear. Germline lookup yields CDR1 GTSNPN and CDR2 SVGIG (reference sequence). The CDR3 totals 14 residues. V gave up 6 bases and J gave up 0 bases, with 14 bases separating them. The CDR3 reads CACIRASMNTEAFF. DNA of the CDR3: TGTGCCTGCATTCGGGCCTCAATGAACACTGAAGCTTTCTTT.

By share, this clonotype ranks as medium-sized. Since it is a stray read in a library aimed at alpha chains, this beta chain has a size that is not meaningful. This chain links TRBV12-3 or TRBV12-4 with TRBJ2-2; 9 bases line up with TRBD2. V lost 5 bases, J lost 3 bases, and 7 bases stayed unmatched. The CDR3 totals 16 residues. CDR3 DNA: TGTGCCAGCAGTCTGCAGCTAGCGGGGTACACCGGGGAGCTGTTTTTT. This translates into CASSLQLAGYTGELFF.

By share, this clonotype ranks as hyperexpanded (1% or more). This beta chain is a stray sequence in a library constructed for alpha chains; its clone size is not meaningful. V gene TRBV23-1 combines with J gene TRBJ2-7, with TRBD2 matching over 7 bases. TRBV23-1 is treated as an ORF (open reading frame) with a function not yet certain. J gave up 1 base and V 8 bases, and 17 bases lay outside the gene matches. There are 17 residues in the CDR3. For the CDR3, the DNA is TGCGCCAGCTGGACTAGAGAGTGTCGGGTCAGTTCCTACGAGCAGTACTTC. Amino acid sequence: CASWTRECRVSSYEQYF.

By share, this clonotype counts as large. A library made for alpha chains picked up this beta chain off target, so its size means little. The chain employs TRBV7-8 and TRBJ1-5; D ambiguous. CDR3 length: 14 amino acids. Germline lookup yields CDR1 SGHVS and CDR2 FQNEAQ. The V and J ends lost 5 bases and 6 bases respectively, with 14 bases between them. In DNA, the CDR3 is TGTGCCAGCAGCAAACTAACTGCGTTTCAGCCCCAGCATTTT. Protein product: CASSKLTAFQPQHF.

This clonotype came up a few times. A library prepared for alpha chains yielded this beta chain as an off-target read; its size is of little meaning. The rearrangement links TRBV7-8 to TRBJ2-1; TRBD2 matches 7 bases. J was trimmed by 3 bases and V by 7 bases; bases with no gene match: 18. CDR1 is SGHVS and CDR2 is FQNEAQ in the germline V gene. The CDR3 loop spans 18 amino acids. CDR3 amino acids: CASNSGLAEVSNYNEQFF. The DNA of the CDR3 is TGTGCCAGCAACTCCGGCCTAGCGGAGGTTTCGAACTACAATGAGCAGTTCTTC.

By sample fraction, this clonotype is medium-sized. With the library built for alpha chains, this beta chain is off target and its frequency is not meaningful. The chain recombines TRBV20-1 with TRBJ1-3, with D unresolved. The CDR3 contains 14 residues. Germline CDR1 DFQATT, CDR2 SNEGSKA (reference sequence). V shed 5 bases and J shed 0 bases, with 11 bases lying between them. The CDR3 sequence is CSAADLSSGNTIYF. The CDR3 DNA reads as TGCAGTGCTGCCGATCTTAGCTCTGGAAACACCATATATTTT.

Judged by abundance, this clonotype is medium-sized (0.01 to 0.1%). The size of this beta chain means little, since it is a stray read in a library made for alpha chains. This chain connects TRBV5-1 to TRBJ1-1, with D possibly TRBD1 on 5 matching bases. The germline CDR1 and CDR2 sequences are SGHRS and YFSETQ. This CDR3 region has 15 residues. V lost 3 bases to trimming and J lost 2 bases, with 14 bases between them. CDR3 in amino acids: CASSWRTGGNTEAFF. CDR3 in DNA: TGCGCCAGCAGCTGGCGGACGGGGGGAAACACTGAAGCTTTCTTT.

In its sample, this clonotype ranks as large (0.1 to 1%). The library was prepared for alpha chains; this beta chain is a stray read, so its frequency means little. The CDR3 region has the DNA TGCGCCAGCAGCCAAAGCCCAGGGACAGGGTTCGCCTACGAGCAGTACTTC. Translation gives CASSQSPGTGFAYEQYF. The chain carries TRBV4-3 and TRBJ2-7, with 9 bases identical to TRBD1. V trimming: 2 bases; J trimming: 2 bases; junction bases outside the gene matches: 10. Germline CDR1 LGHNA, CDR2 YSLEER. The CDR3 covers 17 residues.

This clonotype is large (0.1 to 1%) by share. Because the library targeted alpha chains, this beta chain is an off-target read whose size means little. This sequence joins TRBV21-1 and TRBJ2-3; the table assigns TRBD2, which was not confirmed against the DNA. TRBV21-1 represents a pseudogene. This CDR3 contains 14 residues. In DNA form, the CDR3 reads TGTGCCAGCAGCCTAGGCGGGGGGTCGGATACGCAGTATTTT. Protein sequence: CASSLGGGSDTQYF.